The present entry profiles one T cell receptor beta chain with its context. There is no known antigen for this receptor. Base qualities are not at hand, and no much larger clone is one base apart. Read against the paper, the sample's time point label means: baseline before first vaccination. Vaccinee samples were obtained from the UK trials COV001 and COV002, which included a single-blind randomized controlled phase 2/3 trial of AZD1222 (ChAdOx1 nCoV-19) in healthy adults. Trial participant PBMC samples were collected at day 0 and day 28 after the second dose for TCRbeta chain sequencing. The data originate from a study of T cell responses to AZD1222 COVID-19 vaccine (dated by TCRdb to about 2021). Regarding the complete study: AZD1222 recipients whose second dose came at about 4 weeks and those whose second dose came at about 12 weeks were combined into one group, since spike-specific TCR depth and breadth did not differ between the two schedules. A total of around 240 trial participants underwent TCR sequencing, of whom under 220 had received two doses of AZD1222 and around 25 had received two doses of the MenACWY control vaccine. Trial participants were enrolled by age into 18-55, 56-69 and 70-plus year subgroups, with approximately 150, 30 and 60 TCR-sequenced participants respectively. Findings and caveats that apply to the study as a whole: In the small 56-69-year group, the increase in depth fell short of significance, most likely because of low power. Reportedly, close to half of the unique spike-specific TCRs recognized epitopes lying outside the regions that are mutated in the B.1.351 and B.1.1.7 variants. The vaccine-associated CD4 TCRs covered the entire spike protein, and the dominant responses fell in regions 160-218 and 743-854. Conclusions about previously exposed vaccinees are limited because only six or seven AZD1222 recipients were SARS-CoV-2 seropositive at baseline. Participants were mostly white British and included more females than males, and it was suggested by the authors that clonal diversity may have been underestimated. Because no day 14 peak-response samples were available, repertoires were characterized only after the peak T cell response. After two AZD1222 doses, spike-specific TCR breadth and depth were significantly higher than at day 0 and than in MenACWY recipients.

The CDR3 regions of human TCRbeta chains were subjected to immunosequencing. Per the authors' processing: Repertoire TCRs were matched against a reference library of SARS-CoV-2-specific TCRs generated with the MIRA antigen-specificity platform. Breadth was defined as the fraction of unique TCRs that were SARS-CoV-2-associated, and depth was defined as the fraction of total T cells that were SARS-CoV-2-associated. Each spike-specific TCR was assigned to its reactive spike region and to a CD4 or CD8 class using the MIRA data. Log10-transformed breadth and depth values were compared by one-way ANOVA with Sidak's multiple comparisons tests. The table comes from immuneACCESS by way of TCRdb, which keeps in-frame sequences with V and J called. Part of the clones is missing from these tables; in studies checked, under half for an unresolved V gene and the rest for unknown reasons. The DNA gave D and trimming, while V, J and clone size come from that table. The sample table holds 100,000 to 150,000 clones, of which 87% were seen once. The ten most abundant clones make up 8% to 13% of the sample.

CDR1 and CDR2 are read off the germline V gene (reference sequence) as MNHNY and SVGAGI. V is clipped by 5 bases and J by 8 bases, and the sequence between their germline boundaries is 6 bases long. The CDR3, from cysteine to phenylalanine, totals 11 residues. Solely the CDR3 DNA is kept, with 33 bases framed from the first base. This TCR derives from an adult in good health. The sequencing here drew on peripheral blood, taken on day 0 of AZD1222 vaccination. The chain uses TRBV6-6 and TRBJ2-2; the D gene assignment is ambiguous. At the DNA level, the sequence is TGTGCCAGCAGTACGGTGGGGGAGCTGTTTTTT. This gives the protein CASSTVGELFF.